The source of this T cell receptor (beta chain) is a study of blood T cell repertoires in COVID-19. Study information: Acute and convalescent COVID-19 specimens originated in the United States, Italy and Spain. Nucleic acid was either cDNA or gDNA, and it came from T cells, B-cell-depleted T cells, or PBMCs.

How the authors handled the data: Amplification with reference gene primers provided the estimates of nucleated cell counts. Generated by immunoSEQ multiplex PCR, the TCRdb table keeps only in-frame clones and is missing some. Clonal size and the V and J genes are those of that table, whereas D and trimming came from the DNA. Here the sample spans under 450,000 clones, about four fifths being singletons. The V gene's germline CDR1 is MRHNA and CDR2 SNTAGT. Germline trimming cut 6 bases from V and 12 bases from J; bases unmatched to any gene: 12. This CDR3 contains 14 residues. This clonotype originated in a human donor with acute or convalescent COVID-19. The donor label of this sample is uncertain. Sequences were obtained from peripheral blood. The chain joins TRBV6-4 to TRBJ2-1; 9 bases map to TRBD1. The CDR3 bases are TGTGCCAGCAGCAAAGTAACAGGGGGCGGAAGGCAGTTCTTC. The encoded protein is CASSKVTGGGRQFF.